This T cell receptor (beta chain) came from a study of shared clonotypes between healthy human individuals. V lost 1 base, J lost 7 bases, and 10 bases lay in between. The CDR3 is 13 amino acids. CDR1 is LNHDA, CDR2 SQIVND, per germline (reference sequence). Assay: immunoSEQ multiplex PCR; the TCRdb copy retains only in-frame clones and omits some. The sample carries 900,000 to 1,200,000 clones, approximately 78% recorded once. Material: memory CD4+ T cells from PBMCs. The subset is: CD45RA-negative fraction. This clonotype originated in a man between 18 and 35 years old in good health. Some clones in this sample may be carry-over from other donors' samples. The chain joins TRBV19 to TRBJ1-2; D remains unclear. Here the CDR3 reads CASSIGGLAGYTF. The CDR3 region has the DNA TGTGCCAGTAGTATAGGTGGACTCGCTGGCTACACCTTC.